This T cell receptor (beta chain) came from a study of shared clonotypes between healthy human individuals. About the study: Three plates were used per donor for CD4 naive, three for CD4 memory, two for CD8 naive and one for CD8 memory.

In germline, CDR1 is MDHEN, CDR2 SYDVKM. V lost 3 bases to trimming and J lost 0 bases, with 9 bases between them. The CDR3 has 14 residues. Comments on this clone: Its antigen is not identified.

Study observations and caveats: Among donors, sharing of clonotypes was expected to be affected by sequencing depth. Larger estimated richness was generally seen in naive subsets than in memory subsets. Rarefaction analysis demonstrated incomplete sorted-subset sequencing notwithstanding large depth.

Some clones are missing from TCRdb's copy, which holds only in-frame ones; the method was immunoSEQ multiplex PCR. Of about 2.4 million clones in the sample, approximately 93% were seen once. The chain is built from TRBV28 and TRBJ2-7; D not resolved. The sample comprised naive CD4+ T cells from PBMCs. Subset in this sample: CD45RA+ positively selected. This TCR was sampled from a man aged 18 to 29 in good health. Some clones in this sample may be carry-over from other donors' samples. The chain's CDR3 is CASSLALPSYEQYF. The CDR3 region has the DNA TGTGCCAGCAGTTTGGCTTTACCCTCCTACGAGCAGTACTTC.